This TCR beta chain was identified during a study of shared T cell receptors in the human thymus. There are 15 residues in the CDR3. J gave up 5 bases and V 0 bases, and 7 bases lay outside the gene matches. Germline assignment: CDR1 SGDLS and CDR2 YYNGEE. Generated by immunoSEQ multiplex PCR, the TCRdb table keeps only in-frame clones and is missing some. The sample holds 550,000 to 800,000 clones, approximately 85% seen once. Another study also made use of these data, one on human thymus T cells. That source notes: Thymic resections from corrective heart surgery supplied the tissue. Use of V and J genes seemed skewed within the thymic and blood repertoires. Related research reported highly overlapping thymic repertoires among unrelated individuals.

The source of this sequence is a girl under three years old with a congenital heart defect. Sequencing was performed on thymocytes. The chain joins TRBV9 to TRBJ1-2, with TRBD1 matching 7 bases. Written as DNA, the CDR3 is TGTGCCAGCAGCGTAGGTGCGGCACAGGGGTATGGCTACACCTTC. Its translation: CASSVGAAQGYGYTF.